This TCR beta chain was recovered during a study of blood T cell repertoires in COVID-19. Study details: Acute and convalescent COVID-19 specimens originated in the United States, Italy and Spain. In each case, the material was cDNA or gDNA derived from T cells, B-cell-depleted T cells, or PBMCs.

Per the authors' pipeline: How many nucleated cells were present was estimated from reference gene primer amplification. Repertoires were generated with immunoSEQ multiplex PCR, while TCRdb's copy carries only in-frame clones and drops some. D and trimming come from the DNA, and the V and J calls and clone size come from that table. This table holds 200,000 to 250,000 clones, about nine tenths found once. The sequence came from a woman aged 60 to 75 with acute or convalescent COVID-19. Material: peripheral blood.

The CDR3: CASSQDTSRARLYTF. CDR3 bases: TGCGCCAGCAGCCAAGATACATCTAGAGCGCGGCTCTACACCTTC. This chain links TRBV4-1 with TRBJ1-2; D gene unclear. The CDR3 is 15 amino acids. Germline CDR1 is MGHRA and CDR2 is YSYEKL. Trimming cost V 0 bases and J 10 bases, with 18 bases left between them.